Listed below are T cell receptor beta chains from one sample, sequenced in a study of shared clonotypes between healthy human individuals. Libraries were prepared by immunoSEQ multiplex PCR; TCRdb keeps only in-frame clonotypes and omits some of them. In the table there are about 2 million clones, roughly 94% of which are singletons. The specimen was naive CD4+ T cells sorted from blood. The source is a man between 18 and 35 years old in good health. CDR3s include the opening cysteine and the closing phenylalanine or tryptophan. D genes are given only for firm matches. Size tells how often a clone was seen (once, few, many) or the class of an expanded clone, and some rows leave it out.

clone_size: NA
d_call: TRBD1
v_call: TRBV28
j_call: TRBJ1-2
cdr3_nt: TGTGCCAGCAGCATATCCCTAGGGGGCGAAACGGACTATGGCTACACCTTC
cdr3_aa: CASSISLGGETDYGYTF

clone_size: NA
d_call: NA
v_call: TRBV5-1
j_call: TRBJ2-3
cdr3_nt: TGCGCCAGCAGCACCACGTCAACCACAGATACGCAGTATTTT
cdr3_aa: CASSTTSTTDTQYF

clone_size: NA
d_call: NA
v_call: TRBV7-2
j_call: TRBJ2-7
cdr3_nt: TGTGCCAGCAGCGAACGCTACGAGCAGTACTTC
cdr3_aa: CASSERYEQYF

clone_size: NA
d_call: NA
v_call: TRBV5-1
j_call: TRBJ1-6
cdr3_nt: TGCGCCAGCAGCTTGGGTGTGGGGTATAATTCACCCCTCCACTTT
cdr3_aa: CASSLGVGYNSPLHF

clone_size: NA
d_call: NA
v_call: TRBV4-1
j_call: TRBJ2-1
cdr3_nt: TGCGCCAGCAGCCAAGATCGGGCGGGGAGCTCCTACAATGAGCAGTTCTTC
cdr3_aa: CASSQDRAGSSYNEQFF

clone_size: NA
d_call: NA
v_call: TRBV7-2
j_call: TRBJ2-7
cdr3_nt: TGTGCCAGCAGCTTCTCAATCGAGCAGTACTTC
cdr3_aa: CASSFSIEQYF

clone_size: NA
d_call: TRBD1
v_call: TRBV2
j_call: TRBJ1-5
cdr3_nt: TGTGCCAGCAGTCCCGACAGGGGGTTGGATCAGCCCCAGCATTTT
cdr3_aa: CASSPDRGLDQPQHF

clone_size: NA
d_call: NA
v_call: TRBV2
j_call: TRBJ2-7
cdr3_nt: TGTGCCAGCAACGAGGACAGCTACGAGCAGTACTTC
cdr3_aa: CASNEDSYEQYF

clone_size: NA
d_call: TRBD2
v_call: TRBV7-8
j_call: TRBJ2-3
cdr3_nt: TGTGCCAGCAGCTTCTACGGACTAGCCACAGATACGCAGTATTTT
cdr3_aa: CASSFYGLATDTQYF

clone_size: once
d_call: TRBD1
v_call: TRBV27
j_call: TRBJ1-2
cdr3_nt: TGTGCCAGCAGTTTATCCTTACATATAGGGGGCGGCTATGGCTACACCTTC
cdr3_aa: CASSLSLHIGGGYGYTF

clone_size: NA
d_call: NA
v_call: TRBV15
j_call: TRBJ2-3
cdr3_nt: TGTGCCACCAGCCACATTACAGATACGCAGTATTTT
cdr3_aa: CATSHITDTQYF

clone_size: NA
d_call: NA
v_call: TRBV19
j_call: TRBJ1-5
cdr3_nt: TGTGCCAGCCTTGACCAGGGAGTTGGCAATCAGCCCCAGCATTTT
cdr3_aa: CASLDQGVGNQPQHF

clone_size: NA
d_call: NA
v_call: TRBV28
j_call: TRBJ2-1
cdr3_nt: TGTGCCAGTGACCAAAGTGGCGGGGCCTACAATGAGCAGTTCTTC
cdr3_aa: CASDQSGGAYNEQFF

clone_size: NA
d_call: NA
v_call: TRBV10-3
j_call: TRBJ1-5
cdr3_nt: TGTGCCATCAAGACAACCCGGGTTAAGGAAAATCAGCCCCAGCATTTT
cdr3_aa: CAIKTTRVKENQPQHF

clone_size: NA
d_call: NA
v_call: TRBV6-1
j_call: TRBJ2-5
cdr3_nt: TGTGCCAGCAGCGACAGGATAGCTCGAGAGACCCAGTACTTC
cdr3_aa: CASSDRIARETQYF

clone_size: NA
d_call: TRBD1
v_call: TRBV15
j_call: TRBJ1-5
cdr3_nt: TGTGCCACCAGCTCTCGGAATCGGACAGGGGCCATGGCCCAGCATTTT
cdr3_aa: CATSSRNRTGAMAQHF

clone_size: NA
d_call: NA
v_call: TRBV2
j_call: TRBJ2-7
cdr3_nt: TGTGCCAGCAGTGAAGCGCTTGGGTCCTACGAGCAGTACTTC
cdr3_aa: CASSEALGSYEQYF

clone_size: NA
d_call: NA
v_call: TRBV19
j_call: TRBJ2-7
cdr3_nt: TGTGCCAGTAGTTGGAGCAGCGCGACCTACGAGCAGTACTTC
cdr3_aa: CASSWSSATYEQYF

clone_size: NA
d_call: TRBD1
v_call: TRBV9
j_call: TRBJ2-7
cdr3_nt: TGTGCCAGCAGCCCGGGACAGGGTAGCTCCTACGAGCAGTACTTC
cdr3_aa: CASSPGQGSSYEQYF

clone_size: NA
d_call: TRBD1
v_call: TRBV30
j_call: TRBJ1-6
cdr3_nt: TGTGCCTGGAATACCTTCGGGACAGGGATTTCACCCCTCCACTTT
cdr3_aa: CAWNTFGTGISPLHF

clone_size: NA
d_call: NA
v_call: TRBV9
j_call: TRBJ2-5
cdr3_nt: TGTGCCAGCAGCGTAGGATTAGCTGGGGTGGAGACCCAGTACTTC
cdr3_aa: CASSVGLAGVETQYF

clone_size: once
d_call: NA
v_call: TRBV10-3
j_call: TRBJ2-1
cdr3_nt: TGTGCCTCCCGAGGGGGGCCAGGCTACAATGAGCAGTTCTTC
cdr3_aa: CASRGGPGYNEQFF

clone_size: NA
d_call: TRBD2
v_call: TRBV28
j_call: TRBJ2-7
cdr3_nt: TGTGCCAGCAGTTTGTCCGGGACTAGCGGGGGATACGAGCAGTACTTC
cdr3_aa: CASSLSGTSGGYEQYF

clone_size: NA
d_call: TRBD2
v_call: TRBV13
j_call: TRBJ2-5
cdr3_nt: TGTGCCAGCAGCCTTCGCTTCGGACTAGCCCAAGAGACCCAGTACTTC
cdr3_aa: CASSLRFGLAQETQYF

clone_size: NA
d_call: NA
v_call: TRBV7-9
j_call: TRBJ2-3
cdr3_nt: TGTGCCGGCGGGAGGGGACAGGGATCCACAGATACGCAGTATTTT
cdr3_aa: CAGGRGQGSTDTQYF

clone_size: NA
d_call: NA
v_call: TRBV12-2
j_call: TRBJ2-7
cdr3_nt: TGTGCAAGTCGCTTATTTCGGCCGATTATGTTCTACGAGCAGTACTTC
cdr3_aa: CASRLFRPIMFYEQYF

clone_size: NA
d_call: TRBD1
v_call: TRBV5-4
j_call: TRBJ2-7
cdr3_nt: TGTGCCAGCAGAGGACAGGGAGTCCCCTACGAGCAGTACTTC
cdr3_aa: CASRGQGVPYEQYF

clone_size: once
d_call: NA
v_call: TRBV10-3
j_call: TRBJ1-5
cdr3_nt: TGTGCCATCAGTGACCGGCGCAATCAGCCCCAGCATTTT
cdr3_aa: CAISDRRNQPQHF

clone_size: NA
d_call: NA
v_call: TRBV7-2
j_call: TRBJ2-7
cdr3_nt: TGTGCCAGCAGCTTAGGTACTTCCAACACCTACGAGCAGTACTTC
cdr3_aa: CASSLGTSNTYEQYF

clone_size: NA
d_call: TRBD1
v_call: TRBV5-1
j_call: TRBJ1-1
cdr3_nt: TGCGCCAGCAGCTCAGGACAGGGATTAGTGACTGAAGCTTTCTTT
cdr3_aa: CASSSGQGLVTEAFF

clone_size: NA
d_call: NA
v_call: TRBV5-1
j_call: TRBJ1-2
cdr3_nt: TGCGCCAGCAGCTTGGAACCGGGACTCAACTATGGCTACACCTTC
cdr3_aa: CASSLEPGLNYGYTF

clone_size: NA
d_call: NA
v_call: TRBV5-1
j_call: TRBJ2-3
cdr3_nt: TGCGCCAGCAGCCTCATGACACTCAGCACAGATACGCAGTATTTT
cdr3_aa: CASSLMTLSTDTQYF

clone_size: NA
d_call: NA
v_call: TRBV18
j_call: TRBJ1-5
cdr3_nt: TGTGCCAGCTCACCACGAGGCGGGCCCCAGCATTTT
cdr3_aa: CASSPRGGPQHF

clone_size: NA
d_call: NA
v_call: TRBV6-6
j_call: TRBJ2-7
cdr3_nt: TGTGCCAGCAGTTTTGCCCCAGTGAACGAGCAGTACTTC
cdr3_aa: CASSFAPVNEQYF

clone_size: NA
d_call: NA
v_call: TRBV10-3
j_call: TRBJ1-5
cdr3_nt: TGTGCCATCAGTGAGTCTCAGGTAGATCGGAATCAGCCCCAGCATTTT
cdr3_aa: CAISESQVDRNQPQHF

clone_size: NA
d_call: NA
v_call: TRBV2
j_call: TRBJ1-5
cdr3_nt: TGTGCCAGCAGTACCGGGGCCAATCAGCCCCAGCATTTT
cdr3_aa: CASSTGANQPQHF

clone_size: NA
d_call: NA
v_call: TRBV6-1
j_call: TRBJ1-2
cdr3_nt: TGTGCCAGCAGCTGGGCAGCTGCTAACTATGGCTACACCTTC
cdr3_aa: CASSWAAANYGYTF

clone_size: NA
d_call: NA
v_call: TRBV6-1
j_call: TRBJ2-3
cdr3_nt: TGTGCCAGCACGTTGGGGGGAGTGGTCACAGATACGCAGTATTTT
cdr3_aa: CASTLGGVVTDTQYF

clone_size: NA
d_call: NA
v_call: TRBV6-5
j_call: TRBJ1-2
cdr3_nt: TGTGCCAGCAGTTACCTAAGGCTAGCTAACTATGGCTACACCTTC
cdr3_aa: CASSYLRLANYGYTF

clone_size: NA
d_call: NA
v_call: TRBV13
j_call: TRBJ1-2
cdr3_nt: TGTGCCAGCAGCTTTAAGGACGTGAGCGGCTACACCTTC
cdr3_aa: CASSFKDVSGYTF

clone_size: NA
d_call: NA
v_call: TRBV10-3
j_call: TRBJ2-3
cdr3_nt: TGTGCCATCAGTGATAGGACAGGCACAGATACGCAGTATTTT
cdr3_aa: CAISDRTGTDTQYF

clone_size: NA
d_call: NA
v_call: TRBV18
j_call: TRBJ2-7
cdr3_nt: TGTGCCAGCTCACCACGGTTGGGCTACGAGCAGTACTTC
cdr3_aa: CASSPRLGYEQYF

clone_size: NA
d_call: TRBD1
v_call: TRBV5-1
j_call: TRBJ2-3
cdr3_nt: TGCGCCAGCAGCGGGGGGACAGGGATCACAGATACGCAGTATTTT
cdr3_aa: CASSGGTGITDTQYF

clone_size: NA
d_call: NA
v_call: TRBV28
j_call: TRBJ2-6
cdr3_nt: TGTGCCAGCAGTTCAGGGAGCTCTGGGGCCAACGTCCTGACTTTC
cdr3_aa: CASSSGSSGANVLTF

clone_size: NA
d_call: TRBD2
v_call: TRBV7-2
j_call: TRBJ2-1
cdr3_nt: TGTGCCAGCAGCTTTGTAGCGGGAGTGGATGAGCAGTTCTTC
cdr3_aa: CASSFVAGVDEQFF

clone_size: few
d_call: NA
v_call: TRBV4-3
j_call: TRBJ2-6
cdr3_nt: TGCGCCAGCAGCCAAGACCCCGACTCTGGGGCCAACGTCCTGACTTTC
cdr3_aa: CASSQDPDSGANVLTF

clone_size: NA
d_call: TRBD1
v_call: TRBV6-6
j_call: TRBJ2-7
cdr3_nt: TGTGCCAGCAACCGGGGACAGGGATTAAACGAGCAGTACTTC
cdr3_aa: CASNRGQGLNEQYF

clone_size: NA
d_call: TRBD2
v_call: TRBV5-4
j_call: TRBJ2-5
cdr3_nt: TGTGCCAGCAGCTTCCCCGCGGGAGGGCAAGAGACCCAGTACTTC
cdr3_aa: CASSFPAGGQETQYF

clone_size: NA
d_call: TRBD1
v_call: TRBV11-2
j_call: TRBJ1-6
cdr3_nt: TGTGCCAGCAGCCAACAGGGGGGTGCTTCACCCCTCCACTTT
cdr3_aa: CASSQQGGASPLHF

clone_size: NA
d_call: TRBD1
v_call: TRBV29-1
j_call: TRBJ2-5
cdr3_nt: TGCAGCGTTCGACAGGGGGAGACCCAGTACTTC
cdr3_aa: CSVRQGETQYF

clone_size: NA
d_call: NA
v_call: TRBV9
j_call: TRBJ1-1
cdr3_nt: TGTGCCAGCAGCGTTCAACCGGACGCCGACACTGAAGCTTTCTTT
cdr3_aa: CASSVQPDADTEAFF

clone_size: NA
d_call: TRBD2
v_call: TRBV7-2
j_call: TRBJ2-6
cdr3_nt: TGTGCCAGCAGCTTGAGACTAGCGGTAATCTCTGGGGCCAACGTCCTGACTTTC
cdr3_aa: CASSLRLAVISGANVLTF

clone_size: NA
d_call: NA
v_call: TRBV28
j_call: TRBJ1-4
cdr3_nt: TGTGCCAGCCTACGGAGGTCTCCCGGGGGAGAAAAACTGTTTTTT
cdr3_aa: CASLRRSPGGEKLFF